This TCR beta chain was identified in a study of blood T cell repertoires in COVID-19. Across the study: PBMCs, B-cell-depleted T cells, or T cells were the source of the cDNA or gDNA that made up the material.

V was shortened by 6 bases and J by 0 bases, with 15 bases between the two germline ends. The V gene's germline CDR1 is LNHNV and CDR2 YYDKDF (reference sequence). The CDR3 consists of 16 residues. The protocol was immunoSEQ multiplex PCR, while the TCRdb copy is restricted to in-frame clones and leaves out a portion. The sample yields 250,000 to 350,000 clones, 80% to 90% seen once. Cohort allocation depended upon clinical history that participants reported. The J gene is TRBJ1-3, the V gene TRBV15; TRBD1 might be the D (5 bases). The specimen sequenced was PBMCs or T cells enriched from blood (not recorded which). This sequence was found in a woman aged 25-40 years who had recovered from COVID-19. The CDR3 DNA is TGTGCCACCAGGCCGGGACTGGGCTACTCTGGAAACACCATATATTTT. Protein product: CATRPGLGYSGNTIYF.